These 16 T cell receptor beta chains originate from one sample sequenced in a study of cytomegalovirus exposure and HLA in healthy donors. Researchers ran the PCR with 60 Vbeta and 13 Jbeta primers. The assay was immunoSEQ multiplex PCR, and TCRdb's table has in-frame clones only and misses some. This sample has over 90,000 clones, with 65% to 85% found just once. The sample comprised PBMCs. These receptors all come from a female donor in good health and CMV-seropositive.

The chain is built from TRBV29-1 and TRBJ2-2, with a weak D call TRBD1 (5 bases). The germline V gene encodes CDR1 SQVTM and CDR2 ANQGSEA. Trimming stripped 3 bases from V and 0 bases from J, with 8 bases between. The CDR3 runs 14 residues. The CDR3 sequence: CSVDQGSNTGELFF. CDR3 in DNA: TGCAGCGTTGATCAGGGCTCGAACACCGGGGAGCTGTTTTTT.

V gene TRBV2 combines with J gene TRBJ1-1, with D perhaps matching TRBD1 (6 bases). The CDR3 has 15 amino acids. V lost 5 bases and J 0 bases, leaving 13 bases between the germline ends. CDR1 and CDR2 from the germline V gene are SNHLY and FYNNEI. This CDR3 is CASSFQGLMNTEAFF. The CDR3 DNA follows: TGTGCCAGCAGTTTTCAGGGGCTTATGAACACTGAAGCTTTCTTT.

V and J are TRBV5-1 and TRBJ2-2; 7 nucleotides line up with TRBD1. The V gene's germline CDR1 is SGHRS and CDR2 YFSETQ. Germline trimming cut 4 bases from V and 8 bases from J; bases unmatched to any gene: 8. The CDR3 sequence is 14 residues long. CDR3 residues: CASSPGTEGGELFF. CDR3 bases: TGCGCCAGCAGCCCGGGGACAGAGGGTGGGGAGCTGTTTTTT.

The chain has TRBV11-2 and TRBJ2-2, with 8 bases aligning to TRBD1. The CDR3 has 19 residues. The V and J ends lost 2 bases and 8 bases, in that order; junction bases with no gene match: 19. Per the germline V gene, CDR1 is SGHAT and CDR2 is FQNNGV. In DNA form, the CDR3 reads TGTGCCAGCAGCTTATTCGGGAGTGGGGCAGGGGGCGCGAAAGGGGAGCTGTTTTTT. This gives the protein CASSLFGSGAGGAKGELFF.

The chain employs TRBV2 and TRBJ1-1; 8 bases align to TRBD1. Looked up from germline, CDR1 is SNHLY and CDR2 is FYNNEI. V lost 5 bases to trimming and J lost 7 bases; unmatched junction nucleotides: 3. The CDR3 consists of 12 residues. The chain's CDR3 is CASSTDRGEAFF. The CDR3 DNA reads TGTGCCAGCAGTACTGACAGGGGTGAAGCTTTCTTT.

The table lists this clone with a few counts. The chain combines TRBV5-1 with TRBJ2-2, with a possible D match to TRBD2 (5 bases). Trimming cost V 5 bases and J 5 bases, with 13 bases left between them. Germline assignment: CDR1 SGHRS and CDR2 YFSETQ. The CDR3 consists of 14 residues. The CDR3 nucleotides read TGCGCCAGCAGTCTACAAAGCGGAACCGGGGAGCTGTTTTTT. As protein: CASSLQSGTGELFF.

The J gene is TRBJ2-5, the V gene TRBV7-6; TRBD2 is a possible D gene (6 bases). CDR1 and CDR2 (germline): SGHVS, FNYEAQ. Trimming stripped 5 bases from V and 2 bases from J, with 12 bases between. The CDR3 contains 14 residues. The CDR3 nucleotides are TGTGCCAGCAGCGACCGGGGGAGTCAAGAGACCCAGTACTTC. Its translation: CASSDRGSQETQYF.

The chain joins TRBV28 to TRBJ1-2, with D possibly being TRBD1 (6 bases). The CDR3 sequence is 17 residues long. V lost 1 base and J lost 0, with 15 bases in between. Germline lookup yields CDR1 MDHEN and CDR2 SYDVKM. The chain's CDR3 is CASSLLRGGGSNYGYTF. CDR3 coding DNA: TGTGCCAGCAGTTTATTGAGGGGGGGCGGCTCTAACTATGGCTACACCTTC.

The gene calls are TRBV7-2 and TRBJ2-5; TRBD1 agrees at 9 bases. V shed 2 bases and J 2 bases; nucleotides not matched to a gene: 3. Germline loops: CDR1 SGHTA, CDR2 FQGNSA. The CDR3 contains 15 residues. CDR3 amino acids: CASSLRGQGQETQYF. The CDR3 coding sequence is TGTGCCAGCAGCTTACGGGGACAGGGACAAGAGACCCAGTACTTC.

The rearrangement links TRBV29-1 to TRBJ2-7, with D tentatively TRBD2 (5 bases). CDR1 and CDR2 (germline): SQVTM, ANQGSEA. The V end lost 4 bases, the J end lost 6 bases, and 13 bases lay between the germline ends. The CDR3 has 12 amino acids. The CDR3 here is CSVVGLLAEQYF. The CDR3 DNA reads TGCAGCGTTGTAGGACTCTTGGCCGAGCAGTACTTC.

The rearrangement joins TRBV15 to TRBJ1-5, with 8 bases lining up with TRBD1. This CDR3 spans 16 amino acids. CDR1 LNHNV and CDR2 YYDKDF come from the germline V gene (reference sequence). V lost 5 bases to trimming and J lost 4 bases; unmatched junction nucleotides: 10. CDR3 DNA sequence: TGTGCCACCAGCGATTCAGGGGGCGATTGGAATCAGCCCCAGCATTTT. Translation: CATSDSGGDWNQPQHF.

The chain has TRBV6-6 and TRBJ2-7, with 7 bases aligning to TRBD2. This CDR3 has 15 amino acids. The germline gives CDR1 MNHNY, CDR2 SVGAGI (reference sequence). V dropped 5 bases and J dropped 2; count of bases not matched to a gene: 9. This CDR3 reads CASSDRGLSTYEQYF. Here the CDR3 DNA reads TGTGCCAGCAGTGACCGGGGACTATCCACCTACGAGCAGTACTTC.

The chain uses TRBV5-6 and TRBJ2-4; D is perhaps TRBD2 (5 bases). The CDR3 loop spans 12 amino acids. V lost 0 bases and J 7 bases, leaving 5 bases between the germline ends. Germline CDR1 and CDR2: SGHDT and YYEEEE. For the CDR3, the DNA is TGTGCCAGCAGCTTGGGGGAGAACATTCAGTACTTC. The encoded protein is CASSLGENIQYF.

The chain links TRBV11-2 to TRBJ2-2; a possible D gene is TRBD2 (5 bases). V lost 2 bases and J lost 0, with 13 bases in between. The CDR3 consists of 17 residues. Germline V gene data show CDR1 as SGHAT and CDR2 as FQNNGV. The CDR3 sequence is CASSLRRQPSNTGELFF. The CDR3, as DNA: TGTGCCAGCAGCTTAAGGAGGCAGCCCTCGAACACCGGGGAGCTGTTTTTT.

The chain is built from TRBV5-4 and TRBJ1-1; D might be TRBD1 (6 bases). This CDR3 spans 14 amino acids. CDR1 SGHNT and CDR2 YYREEE come from the germline V gene (reference sequence). V lost 3 bases to trimming and J lost 6 bases, with 15 bases between them. The CDR3 bases are TGTGCCAGCAGCTACCGAGACAGGAGCGCTGAAGCTTTCTTT. Protein sequence: CASSYRDRSAEAFF.

The chain recombines TRBV5-1 with TRBJ1-1; D is ambiguous. V shed 4 bases and J shed 1 base, with 8 bases lying between them. CDR1 is SGHRS and CDR2 is YFSETQ in the germline V gene. The CDR3 totals 13 residues. The CDR3 nucleotides are TGCGCCAGCAGCGAGCGGCCGAACACTGAAGCTTTCTTT. Translating gives CASSERPNTEAFF.